The clone carrying this T cell receptor (beta chain) was picked up many times. TCRdb itself ran the 5' RACE reads through MiXCR, one entry per CDR3 protein. This repertoire shows about 67,000 distinct CDR3 sequences, approximately 16% found once; its top ten account for 5.5% to 6%. This record comes from a study of HIV-infected patients and healthy controls. Trimming took 5 bases from V and 10 from J; bases not matched to a gene: 6. Germline V gives CDR1 MNHEY, CDR2 SVGEGT. The CDR3 loop spans 13 amino acids. The rearrangement links TRBV6-2 or TRBV6-3 to TRBJ2-1, with 9 bases aligning to TRBD2. The sequencing input was CD4+ T cells from blood. The receptor was isolated from a human donor in good health. CDR3 bases: TGTGCCAGCAGTCCAGCGGGGGGTACAGAGCAGTTCTTC. Translated: CASSPAGGTEQFF.